This T cell receptor (beta chain) was sequenced in a study of regulatory T cells in long-lasting Graves disease. Study-wide results and limits: TRBV28, TRBJ1-2 and TRBJ2-5 were segments that persistent disease favored.

The germline CDR1 and CDR2 sequences are LNHDA and SQIVND (reference sequence). V lost 7 bases, J lost 3 bases, and 13 bases lay in between. The CDR3 length is 14 residues. As to time point: newly diagnosed GD, antithyroid drugs for less than 3 months. Scientists built the TCR library using RNA that was extracted from PBMCs. Through Arm-PCR of CDR3 regions and iRepertoire HTBI primers, TCR beta libraries were built. TCRdb ran MiXCR on the multiplex PCR reads and lists one entry per CDR3 protein. Counted here are some 320,000 distinct CDR3 sequences, 15% to 20% occurring once; the ten biggest clones make up less than 40%. This clonotype has a handful of counts. The antigen is not known.

Sequencing used peripheral blood mononuclear cells (PBMCs), obtained at new diagnosis, from a patient treated with antithyroid drugs. The chain links TRBV19 to TRBJ2-1, with unresolved D. This TCR came from a female donor with Graves disease. The CDR3 protein is CASTPRGVYNEQFF. Here the CDR3 DNA reads TGTGCCAGTACCCCGCGCGGAGTCTACAATGAGCAGTTCTTC.